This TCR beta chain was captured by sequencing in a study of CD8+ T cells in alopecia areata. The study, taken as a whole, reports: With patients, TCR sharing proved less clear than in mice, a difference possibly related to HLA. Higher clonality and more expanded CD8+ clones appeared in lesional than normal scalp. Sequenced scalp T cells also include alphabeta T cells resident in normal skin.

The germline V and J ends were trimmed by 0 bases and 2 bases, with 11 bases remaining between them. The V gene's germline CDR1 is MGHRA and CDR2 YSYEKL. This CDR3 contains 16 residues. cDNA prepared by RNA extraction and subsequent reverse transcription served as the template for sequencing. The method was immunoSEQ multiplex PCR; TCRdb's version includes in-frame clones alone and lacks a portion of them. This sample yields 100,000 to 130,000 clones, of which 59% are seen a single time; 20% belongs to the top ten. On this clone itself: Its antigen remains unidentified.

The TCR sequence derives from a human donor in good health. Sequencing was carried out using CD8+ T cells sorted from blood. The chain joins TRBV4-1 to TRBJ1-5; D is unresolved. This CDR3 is CASSQEPQSGNQPQHF. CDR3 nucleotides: TGCGCCAGCAGCCAAGAGCCCCAGAGTGGCAATCAGCCCCAGCATTTT.